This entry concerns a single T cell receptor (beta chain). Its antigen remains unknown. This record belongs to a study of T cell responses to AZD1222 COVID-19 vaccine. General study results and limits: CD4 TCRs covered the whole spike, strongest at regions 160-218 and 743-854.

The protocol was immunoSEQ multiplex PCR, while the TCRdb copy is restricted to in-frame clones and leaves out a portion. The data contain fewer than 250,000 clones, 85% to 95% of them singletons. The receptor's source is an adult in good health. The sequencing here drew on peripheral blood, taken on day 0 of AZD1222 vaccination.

The CDR3 here is CSVDSLGQGKSYTF. The CDR3 nucleotides are TGCAGCGTTGACAGCTTGGGACAGGGAAAAAGCTACACCTTC. J is TRBJ1-2 and V is TRBV29-1; 9 bases agree with TRBD1. V trimming: 3 bases; J trimming: 9 bases; junction bases outside the gene matches: 11. CDR1 and CDR2 from the germline V gene are SQVTM and ANQGSEA. The CDR3 length is 14 residues.